The 17 T cell receptor beta chains in this list originate from one sample, sequenced in a study of T cells after posttransplantation cyclophosphamide. Here immunoSEQ multiplex PCR was the method, and the copy in TCRdb shows in-frame clones only, minus some. The sample lists some 9,000 clones, over 75% occurring once. Treatment was busulfan-fludarabine conditioning, a marrow graft, and cyclophosphamide on days +3 and +4. The specimen comprised PBMCs, sampled after allogeneic stem cell transplant with posttransplant cyclophosphamide. Receptors originate from a female patient aged 35-55 years who received an allogeneic stem cell transplant from an unrelated donor, was CMV-positive, and had no GVHD. A share of the T cells may be of graft donor origin.

The genes are TRBV7-6 and TRBJ2-4, with a tentative D call TRBD2 (6 bases). The CDR3 is 12 amino acids. Looked up from germline, CDR1 is SGHVS and CDR2 is FNYEAQ. The V end was cut by 5 bases, the J end by 16 bases, with 18 bases between. Written as DNA, the CDR3 is TGTGCCAGCAGCAACCCCGGGACTCCCGAATACTTC. Amino acid sequence: CASSNPGTPEYF.

V usage is TRBV4-3 and J usage is TRBJ1-2; a possible D gene is TRBD1 (5 bases). Germline loops: CDR1 LGHNA, CDR2 YSLEER. Trimming left V 0 bases short and J 2 bases short, with 7 bases between. This CDR3 spans 14 amino acids. In nucleotides, the CDR3 is TGCGCCAGCAGCCAAGAGCGGGGGAACTATGGCTACACCTTC. Translation gives CASSQERGNYGYTF.

V is TRBV28 and J is TRBJ1-1; 7 bases match TRBD1. The CDR3 contains 16 residues. Germline V lookup: CDR1 MDHEN, CDR2 SYDVKM. Losses at the gene ends were 5 bases for V and 1 base for J; bases not matched to a gene: 10. The CDR3 DNA reads TGTGCCAGCAGTCCGAGCCCGGGACAGACGAACACTGAAGCTTTCTTT. Protein: CASSPSPGQTNTEAFF.

The chain is built from TRBV6-5 and TRBJ2-2, with 9 bases that match TRBD2. CDR1 is MNHEY, CDR2 SVGAGI, per germline. V dropped 6 bases and J dropped 7; count of bases not matched to a gene: 9. This CDR3 contains 15 residues. CDR3 DNA: TGTGCCAGCAGGTCAACCGGGACTAGCCTCGGGGAGCTGTTTTTT. This encodes CASRSTGTSLGELFF.

A single count supports this clone. J is TRBJ1-2 and V is TRBV28; D uncertain. Germline-derived CDR1 and CDR2 are MDHEN and SYDVKM. There are 12 residues in the CDR3. The V end lost 10 bases, the J end lost 4 bases, and 13 bases lay between the germline ends. This CDR3 reads CANGRGGYGYTF. The DNA of the CDR3 is TGTGCCAACGGGCGGGGTGGCTATGGCTACACCTTC.

The chain couples TRBV7-2 to TRBJ2-5, with TRBD1 as a possible D gene (5 bases). The CDR3 is 15 residues long. Germline CDR1 reads SGHTA; CDR2 reads FQGNSA. Trimming cost V 4 bases and J 5 bases, with 17 bases left between them. For the CDR3, the DNA is TGTGCCAGCAGCTCAGACTTTCCCTCAGGGGAGACCCAGTACTTC. This gives the protein CASSSDFPSGETQYF.

J is TRBJ2-5 and V is TRBV4-2; 10 bases fit TRBD2. J lost 0 bases, V lost 0 bases, and 7 bases had no gene match. This CDR3 is built from 18 residues. The V gene's germline CDR1 is LGHNA and CDR2 YNFKEQ. The CDR3 region is CASSQDWASGGDQETQYF. The CDR3 bases are TGTGCCAGCAGCCAAGATTGGGCTAGCGGGGGAGACCAAGAGACCCAGTACTTC.

V usage is TRBV6-1 and J usage is TRBJ1-4; no clear D gene. The V end lost 6 bases, the J end lost 8 bases, and 16 bases lay between the germline ends. The germline CDR1 and CDR2 sequences are MNHNS and SASEGT. The CDR3 length is 14 residues. The CDR3 DNA reads as TGTGCCAGCAGACTGGAAGAGGGAAGGGAAAAACTGTTTTTT. Its translation is CASRLEEGREKLFF.

This chain joins TRBV6-4 and TRBJ2-1, with TRBD2 matching over 14 bases. Germline V gene data show CDR1 as MRHNA and CDR2 as SNTAGT. The CDR3 length is 15 residues. The J segment lost 4 bases and the V segment lost 4 bases, leaving 0 bases of the junction unmatched. The CDR3 region is CASSGTSGGYNEQFF. For the CDR3, the DNA is TGTGCCAGCAGTGGGACTAGCGGGGGGTACAATGAGCAGTTCTTC.

The V gene is TRBV7-9, the J gene TRBJ2-1; unclear D gene. Germline V gene sequence: CDR1 SEHNR, CDR2 FQNEAQ (reference sequence). The V end lost 5 bases, the J end lost 0 bases, and 11 bases lay between the germline ends. CDR3 size: 15 residues. DNA for the CDR3: TGTGCCAGCAGCGCCGGCCGGAGCTCCTACAATGAGCAGTTCTTC. Translation gives CASSAGRSSYNEQFF.

This chain connects TRBV5-4 to TRBJ2-1; 9 bases map to TRBD1. This CDR3 comprises 16 residues. The J segment lost 4 bases and the V segment lost 0 bases, leaving 5 bases of the junction unmatched. The V gene's germline CDR1 is SGHNT and CDR2 YYREEE (reference sequence). CDR3: CASSLAGQGLYNEQFF. The CDR3 DNA reads as TGTGCCAGCAGCTTGGCGGGACAGGGACTGTACAATGAGCAGTTCTTC.

The CDR3 DNA is TGTGCCAGAAGCACCGACAGGGGCCCTTCCACAGATACGCAGTATTTT. The encoded protein is CARSTDRGPSTDTQYF. The chain recombines TRBV5-3 with TRBJ2-3, with 8 bases fitting TRBD1. TRBV5-3 is placed among ORFs of uncertain function. The V gene end was trimmed by 4 bases and the J gene end by 2 bases; junction bases not matched to a gene: 9. This CDR3 has 16 amino acids.

This clone was recorded a few times. The chain carries TRBV6-5 and TRBJ1-4, with D unclear. Germline CDR1 and CDR2: MNHEY and SVGAGI. This CDR3 has 14 residues. V lost 5 bases and J lost 5, with 12 bases in between. The DNA for the CDR3 is TGTGCCAGCAGTGTATTTGGAGGGAATGAAAAACTGTTTTTT. As protein: CASSVFGGNEKLFF.

The genes are TRBV18 and TRBJ1-4; a weak D match, TRBD1 (5 bases). Per germline, CDR1 KGHSH and CDR2 LQKENI. The CDR3 is 17 residues long. The V end lost 0 bases, the J end lost 4 bases, and 15 bases lay between the germline ends. CDR3: CASSPPSWQGRNEKLFF. The CDR3 DNA follows: TGTGCCAGCTCACCACCAAGTTGGCAGGGTCGTAATGAAAAACTGTTTTTT.

The J gene is TRBJ1-2, the V gene TRBV5-1; D call uncertain. V was clipped by 3 bases and J by 8 bases, with 11 bases between them. Germline CDR1 reads SGHRS; CDR2 reads YFSETQ. This CDR3 has 12 residues. CDR3 nucleotides: TGCGCCAGCAGCTCAACAAAGGAGGGCTACACCTTC. Amino acids: CASSSTKEGYTF. The complete variable domain, with remaining parts taken from reference TRBV5-1 and TRBJ1-2, reads KAGVTQTPRYLIKTRGQQVTLSCSPISGHRSVSWYQQTPGQGLQFLFEYFSETQRNKGNFPGRFSGRQFSNSRSEMNVSTLELGDSALYLCASSSTKEGYTFGSGTRLTVV.

This clone has a handful of counts. The chain recombines TRBV7-3 with TRBJ2-2; no clear D. The CDR3 contains 11 residues. Looked up from germline, CDR1 is SGHTA and CDR2 is FQGTGA. Trimming cost V 2 bases and J 15 bases, with 10 bases left between them. CDR3 DNA: TGTGCCAGCAGCTTATACCTCGAGTTGTTTTTT. Amino acid sequence: CASSLYLELFF. The full variable domain, completed using reference TRBV7-3 and TRBJ2-2, is GAGVSQTPSNKVTEKGKYVELRCDPISGHTALYWYRQSLGQGPEFLIYFQGTGAADDSGLPNDRFFAVRPEGSVSTLKIQRTERGDSAVYLCASSLYLELFFGEGSRLTVL.

The chain links TRBV18 to TRBJ1-1, with a tentative D call TRBD1 (5 bases). This CDR3 region has 13 residues. V was clipped by 4 bases and J by 1 base, with 7 bases between them. Germline V gene lookup returns CDR1 KGHSH and CDR2 LQKENI. CDR3 in DNA: TGTGCCAGCTCACTTCAGGGGAACACTGAAGCTTTCTTT. Its protein is CASSLQGNTEAFF.